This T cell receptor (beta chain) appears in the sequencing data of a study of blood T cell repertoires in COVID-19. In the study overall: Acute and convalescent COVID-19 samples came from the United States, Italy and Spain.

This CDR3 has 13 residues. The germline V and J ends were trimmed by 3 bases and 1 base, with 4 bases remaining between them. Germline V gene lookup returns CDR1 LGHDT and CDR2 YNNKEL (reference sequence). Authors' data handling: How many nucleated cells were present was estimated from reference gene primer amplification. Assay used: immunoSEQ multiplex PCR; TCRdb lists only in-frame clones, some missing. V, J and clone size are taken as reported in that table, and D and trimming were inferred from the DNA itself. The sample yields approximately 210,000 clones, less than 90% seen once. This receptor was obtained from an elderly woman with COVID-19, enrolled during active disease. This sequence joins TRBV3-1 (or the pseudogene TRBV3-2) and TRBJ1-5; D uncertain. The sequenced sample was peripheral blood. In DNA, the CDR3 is TGTGCCAGCAGCCAGGGCAGCAATCAGCCCCAGCATTTT. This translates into CASSQGSNQPQHF.